What follows describes a single TCR beta chain. No antigen is known for it. Although they were nominally healthy when sampled, donors likely had unrecorded immune exposures. In the PCR, 60 Vbeta and 13 Jbeta primers were used. TCRdb's copy holds only in-frame clones and misses some; the assay was immunoSEQ multiplex PCR. This table holds more than 150,000 clones, 75% to 85% found once. V shed 6 bases and J shed 4 bases, with 7 bases lying between them. CDR3 length equals 12 residues. Germline V gene sequence: CDR1 MDHEN, CDR2 SYDVKM. This entry comes from a study of cytomegalovirus exposure and HLA in healthy donors. Study findings and constraints: A later analysis linked a missense DCLRE1C variant to TCR beta V- and J-gene trimming. Altogether, about 160 TCR beta chains were recorded as cytomegalovirus-associated. Information on immune exposure was restricted to one variable (CMV serostatus).

The receptor comes from a woman aged 18-35 years in good health and CMV-seropositive. Sequenced input: PBMCs. The V call is TRBV28, the J call TRBJ1-5; the D gene is possibly TRBD1 (5 bases). This CDR3 is CASRAGNQPQHF. CDR3 bases: TGTGCCAGCAGAGCAGGGAATCAGCCCCAGCATTTT.